Below, one TCR beta chain is given with its context. Its specificity is not known. The data belong to a study of radiotherapy plus CTLA-4 blockade in lung cancer. About the study: Among patients, approximately 17% showed objective responses, and about 31% had disease control. Study-wide findings and caveats: Some TCR clones had been derived from tumors. These clones expanded in peripheral blood after radiotherapy plus ipilimumab. Reports state that early shifts in blood T cell clones, with interferon-beta, best predicted response.

In chemo-refractory metastatic non-small-cell lung cancer, patients got ipilimumab CTLA-4 blockade together with focal radiation. CDR3 length: 13 residues. The V gene lost 4 bases and the J gene lost 7 bases, with 14 bases spanning the gap. CDR1 and CDR2 from the germline V gene are SGHRS and YFSETQ. Sequencing was performed with immunoSEQ multiplex PCR; in TCRdb, only in-frame clones are kept and a portion is missing. The table has under 65,000 clones, roughly 80% seen once; the top ten hold 7.5% to 9.5%. The sequencing used peripheral blood, collected from a patient treated with radiotherapy plus ipilimumab. The V call is TRBV5-1, the J call TRBJ1-2; no firm D call. This TCR was sampled from a human donor with non-small cell lung cancer who had a complete response to radiotherapy plus ipilimumab. The CDR3 protein is CASSQDNFSGYTF. The CDR3 bases are TGCGCCAGCAGCCAAGACAACTTTTCTGGCTACACCTTC. Together with reference TRBV5-1 and TRBJ1-2, the CDR3 gives the full variable domain: KAGVTQTPRYLIKTRGQQVTLSCSPISGHRSVSWYQQTPGQGLQFLFEYFSETQRNKGNFPGRFSGRQFSNSRSEMNVSTLELGDSALYLCASSQDNFSGYTFGSGTRLTVV.